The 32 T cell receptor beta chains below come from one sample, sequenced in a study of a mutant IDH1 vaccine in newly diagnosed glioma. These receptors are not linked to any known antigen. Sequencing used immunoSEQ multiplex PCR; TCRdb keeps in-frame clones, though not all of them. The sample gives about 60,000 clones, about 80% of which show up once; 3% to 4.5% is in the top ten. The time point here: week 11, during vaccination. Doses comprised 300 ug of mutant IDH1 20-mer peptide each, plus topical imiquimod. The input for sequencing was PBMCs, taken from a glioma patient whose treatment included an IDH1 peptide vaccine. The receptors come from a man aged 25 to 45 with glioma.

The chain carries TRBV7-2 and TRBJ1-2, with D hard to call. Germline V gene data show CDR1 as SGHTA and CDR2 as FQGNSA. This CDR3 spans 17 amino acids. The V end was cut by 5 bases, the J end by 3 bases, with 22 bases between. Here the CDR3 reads CASSRTGRTVGDYGYTF. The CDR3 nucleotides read TGTGCCAGCAGCCGAACCGGGAGGACGGTTGGTGACTATGGCTACACCTTC.

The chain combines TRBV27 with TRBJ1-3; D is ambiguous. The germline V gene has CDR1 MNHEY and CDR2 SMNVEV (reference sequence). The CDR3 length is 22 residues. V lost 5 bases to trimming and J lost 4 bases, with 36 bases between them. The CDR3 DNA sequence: TGTGCCAGCAGTACCAACAATGACCCACCACACCAACTAGACTGTGGAGGAAACACCATATATTTT. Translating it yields CASSTNNDPPHQLDCGGNTIYF.

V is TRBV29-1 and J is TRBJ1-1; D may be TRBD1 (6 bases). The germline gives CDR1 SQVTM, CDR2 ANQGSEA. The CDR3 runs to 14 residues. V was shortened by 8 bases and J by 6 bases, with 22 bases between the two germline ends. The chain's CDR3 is CSSHPGGPGAEAFF. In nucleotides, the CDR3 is TGCAGCTCACACCCGGGGGGCCCGGGCGCTGAAGCTTTCTTT.

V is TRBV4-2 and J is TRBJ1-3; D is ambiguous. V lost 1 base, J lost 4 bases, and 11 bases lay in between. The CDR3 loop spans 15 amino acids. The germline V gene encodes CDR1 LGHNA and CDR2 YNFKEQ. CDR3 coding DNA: TGTGCCAGCAGCCAAGGGTCAGGCGACGGAAACACCATATATTTT. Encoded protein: CASSQGSGDGNTIYF.

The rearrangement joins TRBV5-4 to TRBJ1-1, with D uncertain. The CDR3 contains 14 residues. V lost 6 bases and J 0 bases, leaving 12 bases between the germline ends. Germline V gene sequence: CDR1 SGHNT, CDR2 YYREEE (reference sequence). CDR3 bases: TGTGCCAGCACAAAAGAGCACATGAACACTGAAGCTTTCTTT. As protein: CASTKEHMNTEAFF.

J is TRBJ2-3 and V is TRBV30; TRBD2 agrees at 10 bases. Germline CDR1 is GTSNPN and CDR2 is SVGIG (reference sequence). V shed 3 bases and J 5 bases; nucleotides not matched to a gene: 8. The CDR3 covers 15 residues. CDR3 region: CAWSLIAGGLDTQYF. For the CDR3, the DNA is TGTGCCTGGAGCCTCATAGCGGGGGGATTAGATACGCAGTATTTT.

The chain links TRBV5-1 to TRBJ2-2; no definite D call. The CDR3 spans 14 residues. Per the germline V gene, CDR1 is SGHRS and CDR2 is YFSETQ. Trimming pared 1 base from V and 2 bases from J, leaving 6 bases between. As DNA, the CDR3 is TGCGCCAGCAGCTTGTCCCACAACACCGGGGAGCTGTTTTTT. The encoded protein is CASSLSHNTGELFF. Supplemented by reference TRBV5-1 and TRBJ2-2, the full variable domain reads KAGVTQTPRYLIKTRGQQVTLSCSPISGHRSVSWYQQTPGQGLQFLFEYFSETQRNKGNFPGRFSGRQFSNSRSEMNVSTLELGDSALYLCASSLSHNTGELFFGEGSRLTVL.

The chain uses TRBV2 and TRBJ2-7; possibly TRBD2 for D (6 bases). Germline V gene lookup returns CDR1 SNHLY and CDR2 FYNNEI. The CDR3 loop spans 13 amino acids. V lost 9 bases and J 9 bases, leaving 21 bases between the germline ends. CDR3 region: CASSGGTSNRQYF. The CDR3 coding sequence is TGTGCCAGTAGCGGCGGGACCTCTAATCGGCAGTACTTC.

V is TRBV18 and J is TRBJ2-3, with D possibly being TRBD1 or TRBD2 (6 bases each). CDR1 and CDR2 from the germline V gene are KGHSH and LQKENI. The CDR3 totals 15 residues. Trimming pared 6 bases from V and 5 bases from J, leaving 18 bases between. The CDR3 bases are TGTGCCAGCTCTAACCAAGGGGGGACCCAAGATACGCAGTATTTT. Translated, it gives CASSNQGGTQDTQYF.

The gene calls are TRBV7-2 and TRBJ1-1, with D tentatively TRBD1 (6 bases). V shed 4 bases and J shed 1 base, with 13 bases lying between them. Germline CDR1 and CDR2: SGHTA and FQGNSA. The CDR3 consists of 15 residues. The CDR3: CASSSQGRANTEAFF. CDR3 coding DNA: TGTGCCAGCAGCTCCCAGGGGCGGGCGAACACTGAAGCTTTCTTT.

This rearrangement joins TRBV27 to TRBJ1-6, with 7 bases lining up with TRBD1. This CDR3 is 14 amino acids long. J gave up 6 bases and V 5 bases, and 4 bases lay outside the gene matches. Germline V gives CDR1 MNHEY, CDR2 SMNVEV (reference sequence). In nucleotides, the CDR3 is TGTGCCAGCAGTCCCAGGGGGTCTAATTCACCCCTCCACTTT. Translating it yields CASSPRGSNSPLHF.

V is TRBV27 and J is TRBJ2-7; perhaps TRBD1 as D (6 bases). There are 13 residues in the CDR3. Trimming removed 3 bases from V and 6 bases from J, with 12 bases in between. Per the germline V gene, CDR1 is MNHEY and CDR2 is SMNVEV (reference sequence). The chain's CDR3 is CASSFGAGAEQYF. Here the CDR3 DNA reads TGTGCCAGCAGTTTCGGGGCAGGGGCCGAGCAGTACTTC.

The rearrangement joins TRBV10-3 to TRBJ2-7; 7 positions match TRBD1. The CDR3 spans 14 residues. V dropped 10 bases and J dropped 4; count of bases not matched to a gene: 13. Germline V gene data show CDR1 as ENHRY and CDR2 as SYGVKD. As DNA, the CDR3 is TGTGCCACCCGGGACAGCCACAATCGGTACGAGCAGTACTTC. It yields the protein CATRDSHNRYEQYF.

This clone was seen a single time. CDR3 protein: CAWSVVGGEAFF. The CDR3 DNA is TGTGCCTGGAGTGTAGTTGGAGGTGAGGCTTTCTTT. V usage is TRBV30 and J usage is TRBJ1-1; D is unresolved. Trimming removed 0 bases at V and 11 bases at J, with 13 bases between. The V gene's germline CDR1 is GTSNPN and CDR2 SVGIG (reference sequence). This CDR3 is 12 amino acids long.

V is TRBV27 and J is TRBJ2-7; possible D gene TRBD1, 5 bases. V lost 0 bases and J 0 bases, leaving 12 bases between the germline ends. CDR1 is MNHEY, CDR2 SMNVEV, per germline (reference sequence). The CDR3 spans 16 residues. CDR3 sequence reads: CASSLSIQASSYEQYF. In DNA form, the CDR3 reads TGTGCCAGCAGTTTATCGATACAGGCGAGCTCCTACGAGCAGTACTTC.

CDR3 in amino acids: CASTYMNTEAFF. CDR3 in DNA: TGCGCCAGCACCTACATGAACACTGAAGCTTTCTTT. V gene TRBV10-2 combines with J gene TRBJ1-1; D ambiguous. The CDR3 covers 12 residues. CDR1 is WSHSY and CDR2 is SAAADI in the germline V gene. V shed 7 bases and J shed 0 bases, with 6 bases lying between them.

CDR3 bases: TGTGCCAGCAGCCTGGACCTTCTGAACACTGAAGCTTTCTTT. Amino acids: CASSLDLLNTEAFF. The V gene is TRBV6-1, the J gene TRBJ1-1; D gene uncertain. V lost 6 bases, J lost 0 bases, and 11 bases lay in between. CDR1 and CDR2 (germline): MNHNS, SASEGT. This CDR3 spans 14 amino acids.

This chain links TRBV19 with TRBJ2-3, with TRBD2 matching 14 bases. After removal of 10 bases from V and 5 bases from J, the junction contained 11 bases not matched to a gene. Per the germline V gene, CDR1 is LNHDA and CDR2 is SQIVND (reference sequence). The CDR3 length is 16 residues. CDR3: CATMGLAGVVGDTQYF. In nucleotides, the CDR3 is TGTGCCACCATGGGACTAGCGGGAGTCGTCGGAGATACGCAGTATTTT.

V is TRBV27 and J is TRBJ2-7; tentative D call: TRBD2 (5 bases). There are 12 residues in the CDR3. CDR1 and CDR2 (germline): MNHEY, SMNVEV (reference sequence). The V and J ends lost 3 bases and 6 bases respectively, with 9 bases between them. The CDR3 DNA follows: TGTGCCAGCAGTTTCAGAGGGAGCGAGCAGTACTTC. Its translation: CASSFRGSEQYF.

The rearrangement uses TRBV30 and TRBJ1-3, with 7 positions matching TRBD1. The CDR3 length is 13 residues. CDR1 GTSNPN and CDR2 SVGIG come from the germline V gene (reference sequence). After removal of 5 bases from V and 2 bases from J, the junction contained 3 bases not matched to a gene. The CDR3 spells CAWVQGAGNTIYF. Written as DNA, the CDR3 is TGTGCCTGGGTCCAGGGGGCTGGAAACACCATATATTTT.

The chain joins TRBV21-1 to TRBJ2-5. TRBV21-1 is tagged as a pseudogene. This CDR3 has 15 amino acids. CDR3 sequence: CASSKVVGGGETQYF. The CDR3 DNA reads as TGTGCCAGCAGCAAAGTTGTTGGGGGTGGGGAGACCCAGTACTTC.

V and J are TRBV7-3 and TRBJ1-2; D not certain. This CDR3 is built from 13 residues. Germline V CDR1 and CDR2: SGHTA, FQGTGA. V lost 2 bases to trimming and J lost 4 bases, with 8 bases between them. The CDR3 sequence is CASSLGERYGYTF. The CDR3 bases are TGTGCCAGCAGCTTAGGCGAGCGCTATGGCTACACCTTC.

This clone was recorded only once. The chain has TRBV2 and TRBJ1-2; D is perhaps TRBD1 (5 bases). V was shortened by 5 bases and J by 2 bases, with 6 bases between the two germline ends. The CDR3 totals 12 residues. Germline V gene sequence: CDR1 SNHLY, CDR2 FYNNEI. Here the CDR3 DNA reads TGTGCCAGCAGTCGGGACAACTATGGCTACACCTTC. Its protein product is CASSRDNYGYTF.

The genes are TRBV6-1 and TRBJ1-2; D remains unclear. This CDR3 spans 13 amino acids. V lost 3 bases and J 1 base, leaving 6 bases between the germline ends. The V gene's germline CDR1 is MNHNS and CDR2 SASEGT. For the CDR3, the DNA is TGTGCCAGCAGTGATAATTATAACTATGGCTACACCTTC. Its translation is CASSDNYNYGYTF.

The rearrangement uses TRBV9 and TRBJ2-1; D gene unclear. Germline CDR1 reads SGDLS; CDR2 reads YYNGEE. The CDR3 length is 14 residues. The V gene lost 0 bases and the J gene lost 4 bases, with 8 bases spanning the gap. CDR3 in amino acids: CASSVEATYNEQFF. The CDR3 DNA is TGTGCCAGCAGCGTAGAGGCCACGTACAATGAGCAGTTCTTC.

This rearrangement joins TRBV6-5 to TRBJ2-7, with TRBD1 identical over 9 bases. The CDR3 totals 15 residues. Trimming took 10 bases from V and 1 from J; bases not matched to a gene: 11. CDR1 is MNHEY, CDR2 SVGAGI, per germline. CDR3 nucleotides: TGTGCCATCAATACCGGGACAGGGTTATCCTACGAGCAGTACTTC. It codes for CAINTGTGLSYEQYF.

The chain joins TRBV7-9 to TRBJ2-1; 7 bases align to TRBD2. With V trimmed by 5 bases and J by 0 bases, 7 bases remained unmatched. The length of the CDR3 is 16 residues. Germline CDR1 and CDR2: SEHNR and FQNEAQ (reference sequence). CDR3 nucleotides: TGTGCCAGCAGCCGTCTAGCGGAGAGCTCCTACAATGAGCAGTTCTTC. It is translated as CASSRLAESSYNEQFF.

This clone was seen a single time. CDR3 region: CASSIDLGQGKNTGELFF. CDR3 DNA: TGTGCCAGTAGTATAGACCTCGGACAGGGGAAGAACACCGGGGAGCTGTTTTTT. This chain joins TRBV19 and TRBJ2-2; TRBD1 agrees at 9 bases. The ends lost 0 bases at V and 1 base at J; junction bases unmatched: 6. Germline assignment: CDR1 LNHDA and CDR2 SQIVND (reference sequence). There are 18 residues in the CDR3.

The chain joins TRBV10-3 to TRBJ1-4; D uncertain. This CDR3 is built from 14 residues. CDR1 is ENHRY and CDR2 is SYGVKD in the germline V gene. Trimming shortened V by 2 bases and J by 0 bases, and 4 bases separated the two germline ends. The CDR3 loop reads CAISEGATNEKLFF. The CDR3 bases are TGTGCCATCAGTGAGGGCGCAACTAATGAAAAACTGTTTTTT.

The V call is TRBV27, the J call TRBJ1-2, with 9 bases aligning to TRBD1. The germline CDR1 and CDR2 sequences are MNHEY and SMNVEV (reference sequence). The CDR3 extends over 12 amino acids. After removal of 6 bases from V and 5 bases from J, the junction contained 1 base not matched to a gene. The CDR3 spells CASRGTGYGYTF. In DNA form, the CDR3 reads TGTGCCAGCAGGGGGACAGGGTATGGCTACACCTTC.

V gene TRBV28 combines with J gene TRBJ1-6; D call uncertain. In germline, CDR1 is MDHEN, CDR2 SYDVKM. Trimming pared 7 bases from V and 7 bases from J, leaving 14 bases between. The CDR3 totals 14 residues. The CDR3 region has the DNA TGTGCCAGCACGCTCCGGGTCTCGAATTCACCCCTCCACTTT. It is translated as CASTLRVSNSPLHF.

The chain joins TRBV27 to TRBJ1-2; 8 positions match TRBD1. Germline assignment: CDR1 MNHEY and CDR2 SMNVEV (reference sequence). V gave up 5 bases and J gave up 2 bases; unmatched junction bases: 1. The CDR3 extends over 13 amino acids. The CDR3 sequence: CASSRTGNYGYTF. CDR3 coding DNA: TGTGCCAGCAGTCGGACAGGGAACTATGGCTACACCTTC.